The present entry profiles one T cell receptor beta chain with its context. A junction end diverges from the germline sequence, so it may reflect a read error. The CDR3 has 14 amino acids. CDR1 and CDR2 from the germline V gene are MDHEN and SYDVKM. This specimen belongs to a study of T-cell memory formation after mild COVID-19. MiXCR was run by TCRdb on the 5' RACE reads, yielding one entry per CDR3 protein. The table has 250,000 to 400,000 distinct CDR3 sequences, 13% to 15% seen once. Sequenced: PBMCs or a T cell subset sorted from them (not recorded which). The clonotype originates from a young man who had mild COVID-19 (a few samples of this study predate the infection). Cell type and time point are not known. This chain uses TRBV28 with TRBJ2-1; 9 nucleotides agree with TRBD2. The CDR3 sequence: CATHLAGSFNEQFF. The DNA for the CDR3 is TGTGCCACCCACCTAGCGGGGTCCTTCAATGAGCAGTTCTTC.